This T cell receptor (beta chain) was identified during a study of shared clonotypes between healthy human individuals. This CDR3 has 15 residues. The V end was cut by 4 bases, the J end by 4 bases, with 14 bases between. Germline loops: CDR1 SGHTA, CDR2 FQGNSA. Generated by immunoSEQ multiplex PCR, the TCRdb table keeps only in-frame clones and is missing some. This table holds approximately 2.3 million clones, just over 90% found once. Input material: naive CD4+ T cells from PBMCs. Specified subset: CD45RA+ positively selected. The chain couples TRBV7-2 to TRBJ2-1; D is ambiguous. The sequence was collected from a man aged 18 to 35 in good health. Some clones in this sample may be carry-over from other donors' samples. In nucleotides, the CDR3 is TGTGCCAGCAGCTCCCGCAATGACATGTACAATGAGCAGTTCTTC. This codes for CASSSRNDMYNEQFF.